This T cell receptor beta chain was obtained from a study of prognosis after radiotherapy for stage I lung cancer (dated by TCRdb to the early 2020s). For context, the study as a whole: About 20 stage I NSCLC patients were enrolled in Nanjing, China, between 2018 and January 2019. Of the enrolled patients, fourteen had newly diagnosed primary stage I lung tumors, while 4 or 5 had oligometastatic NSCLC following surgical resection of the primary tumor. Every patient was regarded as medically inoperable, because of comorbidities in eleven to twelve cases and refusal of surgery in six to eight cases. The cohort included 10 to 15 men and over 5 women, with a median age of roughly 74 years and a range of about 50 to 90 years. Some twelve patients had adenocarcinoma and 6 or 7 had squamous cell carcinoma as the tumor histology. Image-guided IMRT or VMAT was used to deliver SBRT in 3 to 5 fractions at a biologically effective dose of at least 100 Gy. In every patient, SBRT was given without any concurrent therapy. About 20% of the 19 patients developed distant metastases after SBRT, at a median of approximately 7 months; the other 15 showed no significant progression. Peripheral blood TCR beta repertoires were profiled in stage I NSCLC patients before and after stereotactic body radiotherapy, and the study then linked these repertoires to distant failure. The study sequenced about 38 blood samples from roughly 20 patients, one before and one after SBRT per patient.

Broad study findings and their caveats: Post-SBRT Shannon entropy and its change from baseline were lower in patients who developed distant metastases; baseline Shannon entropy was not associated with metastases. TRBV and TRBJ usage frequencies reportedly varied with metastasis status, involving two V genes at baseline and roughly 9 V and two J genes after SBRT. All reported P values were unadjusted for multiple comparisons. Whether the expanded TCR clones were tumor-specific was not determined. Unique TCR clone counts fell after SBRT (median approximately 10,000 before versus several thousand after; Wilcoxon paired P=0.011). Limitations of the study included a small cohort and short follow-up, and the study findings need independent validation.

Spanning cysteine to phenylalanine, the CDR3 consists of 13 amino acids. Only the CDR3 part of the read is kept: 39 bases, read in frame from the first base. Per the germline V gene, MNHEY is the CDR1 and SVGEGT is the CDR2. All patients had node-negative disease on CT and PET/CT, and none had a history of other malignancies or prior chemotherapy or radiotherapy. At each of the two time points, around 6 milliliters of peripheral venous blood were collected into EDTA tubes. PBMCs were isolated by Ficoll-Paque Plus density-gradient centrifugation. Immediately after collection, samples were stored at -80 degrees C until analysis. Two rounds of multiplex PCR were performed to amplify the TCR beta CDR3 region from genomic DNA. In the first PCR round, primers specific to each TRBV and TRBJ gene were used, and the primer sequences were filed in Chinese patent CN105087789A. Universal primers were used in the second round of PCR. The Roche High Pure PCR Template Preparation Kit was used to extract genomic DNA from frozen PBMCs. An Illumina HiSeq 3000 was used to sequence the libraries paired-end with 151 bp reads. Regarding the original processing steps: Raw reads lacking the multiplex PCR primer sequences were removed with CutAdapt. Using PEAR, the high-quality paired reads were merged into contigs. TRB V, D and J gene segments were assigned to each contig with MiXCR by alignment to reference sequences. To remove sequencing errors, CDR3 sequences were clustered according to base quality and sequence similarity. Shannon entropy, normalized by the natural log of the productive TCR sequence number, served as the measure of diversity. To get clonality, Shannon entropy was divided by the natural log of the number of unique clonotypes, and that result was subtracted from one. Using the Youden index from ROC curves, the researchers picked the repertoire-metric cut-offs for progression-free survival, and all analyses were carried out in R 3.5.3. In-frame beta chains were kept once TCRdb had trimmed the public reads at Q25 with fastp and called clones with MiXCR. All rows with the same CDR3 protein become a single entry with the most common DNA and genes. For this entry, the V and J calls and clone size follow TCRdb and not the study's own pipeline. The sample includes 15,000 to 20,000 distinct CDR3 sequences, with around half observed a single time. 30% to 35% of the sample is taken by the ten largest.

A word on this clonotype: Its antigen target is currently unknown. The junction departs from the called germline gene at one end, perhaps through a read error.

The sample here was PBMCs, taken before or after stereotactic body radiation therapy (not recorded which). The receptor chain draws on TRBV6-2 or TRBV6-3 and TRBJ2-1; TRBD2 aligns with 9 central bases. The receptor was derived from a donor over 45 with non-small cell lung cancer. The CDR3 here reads CAISESSGTGQFF. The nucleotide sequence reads TGTGCCATCAGTGAATCTAGCGGGACGGGTCAGTTCTTC.